The clone carrying this T cell receptor beta chain was recorded many times. Reverse transcription used 450 to 550 ng RNA and constant-region primers for alpha and beta. Alpha and beta chain libraries were made separately by chain-specific third strand synthesis with multiplexing indices. From the 5' RACE reads, TCRdb called clonotypes with MiXCR, one entry per CDR3 protein. The data show under 15,000 distinct CDR3 sequences, with approximately 10% seen just once and 6% to 7% held by the top ten. Whole blood was used without fractionation, so all unsorted peripheral T cells were included. The germline V gene has CDR1 SGHTA and CDR2 FQGNSA. This CDR3 comprises 14 residues. The V gene end was trimmed by 5 bases and the J gene end by 9 bases; junction bases not matched to a gene: 11. This specimen comes from a study of HIV-infected patients and healthy controls.

V gene TRBV7-2 combines with J gene TRBJ2-5; 8 bases align to TRBD2. Source material: blood. The receptor was isolated from an adult in good health. The CDR3 DNA is TGTGCCAGCAGCGTTAGCGGGAACAAGAGACCCCAGTACTTC. Its translation is CASSVSGNKRPQYF.